This paragraph covers one T cell receptor beta chain sequence. It lacks a known antigen. The missing conserved phenylalanine or tryptophan at the end of this CDR3 makes a read error likely. Total RNA and DNA were co-extracted without cell sorting from roughly 20-30 mg of bulk tissue using the AllPrep DNA/RNA mini kit. Between November 2015 and 2016, several patients in China with histopathologically diagnosed primary liver carcinoma had surgical resection. At the time of sampling, the patients were treatment-naive and had chronic HBV infection. Each tumor was sampled at five spatially separated regions: the tumor centre plus the superior, inferior, left-lateral and right-lateral poles. According to histology, viable tumor cells made up more than 80% of every tumor sample. Each fresh piece of tumor and adjacent tissue was cut in two, with one half stored in RNAlater at -80 degrees C and the other half sent for histology.

The record originates from a study of tumor-infiltrating lymphocytes in primary liver carcinoma (dated by TCRdb to 2015 to 2018). About the full investigation: Hepatocellular carcinoma (four) or combined HCC and intrahepatic cholangiocarcinoma (one) was present in the five patients, who were three men and two women aged 30 to 69 years. The five patients had tumors staged T1-T3 N0M0, with maximum diameters ranging from roughly 4.2 to 10 cm. Samples yielded roughly 3.65 to 7.13 million productive TCRbeta reads; read depth did not differ significantly between tissue types. The study combined TCRbeta repertoire sequencing, expression microarrays and whole-exome sequencing across five regions of each liver tumor, with adjacent normal tissue and blood. TCRbeta repertoire sequencing covered roughly 35 specimens from 5 patients: about 25 tumor regions, 5 adjacent noncancerous liver tissues and 5 peripheral blood samples. To link TCRbeta repertoire diversity with the local molecular phenotype, the 25 or so tumor region samples were profiled using Agilent mRNA microarrays. Technical replicate repertoires showed high reproducibility, with mean shared-clone rates near 0.89 and correlation coefficients above 0.95.

Overall study outcomes, separate from this receptor: Consistent with antigen-driven expansion, pairs of tumor regions showed higher repertoire overlap (mean around 36%) than either tumor-adjacent pairs (around 17%) or tumor-blood pairs (roughly 14%). Only 4 to 6 patients were included in the study, and the authors note that the findings should be validated in a larger study. Because the samples were bulk and unsorted, CD4+ and CD8+ T cell repertoires could not be compared. A significantly larger repertoire fraction was made up by the top 250 clones in tumors than in blood (p = 0.039). Only the TCR beta chain was sequenced, so true repertoire diversity is likely underestimated because unpaired alpha chains were not captured. Only about 7-24% of top clones were found in all five regions of a tumor, suggesting spatial heterogeneity of tumor-infiltrating T cells.

TCRbeta-specific cDNA was reverse-transcribed from 500 ng total RNA using a constant-region primer and ProtoScript II reverse transcriptase. Three nested multiplex PCR rounds, following a slightly modified ARM-PCR procedure, were used to build the TCRbeta libraries. Each of the first two PCR rounds ran for approximately 10 cycles and used multiplex TRBV1-TRBV30 forward primers together with a Cbeta reverse primer. Sample barcodes and Illumina adapters were added in a final 25-cycle PCR with Deep VentR polymerase. Before sequencing, amplicons of 200-500 bp were gel-purified using a QIAquick gel extraction kit. The TCRbeta amplicons were sequenced with 250-bp paired-end reads on an Illumina HiSeq 2500. From the authors' description of their analysis: Reads were quality-trimmed with Trimmomatic v0.33, and paired reads were merged with FLASH v1.2.11 to recover full CDR3 sequences. MiGEC v1.2.1b assigned V, D and J germline segments to the rearranged TCRbeta sequences. Clonotype statistics, along with Shannon-Wiener diversity indices, were calculated using VDJtools v1.0.0. Except for diversity analysis, only the 250 most abundant clonotypes of each sample were used in subsequent analyses to reduce sampling bias. TCRdb reprocessing: public reads trimmed at Q25 with fastp, clones called with MiXCR, in-frame beta chains kept. Entries are consolidated by CDR3 protein sequence, retaining the most common genes and DNA. TCRdb's processing, not the authors', yielded these V and J calls. This sample gives about 190,000 distinct CDR3 sequences in total; about 85% of them show up just once. The ten largest clones take up around a sixth of the sample.

V lost 10 bases and J lost 5 bases; the stretch between them is 17 bases long. Inclusive of both ends, the CDR3 amounts to 13 amino acids. Kept here is only the CDR3 DNA, which spans 39 bases and is read in frame from base 1. Looking up the germline V gene (reference sequence) yields CDR1 MNHNY and CDR2 SVGAGI. This clonotype originated in a middle-aged man with primary liver carcinoma and hepatitis B virus infection. Sequenced: tumor tissue from primary liver carcinoma. Recombination joined TRBV6-6 with TRBJ1-1; perhaps TRBD1 is the D gene, with 6 bases matching. The CDR3 loop reads CANSTRGTTEAFI. The nucleotide sequence reads as follows: TGTGCCAACAGCACAAGGGGGACTACTGAAGCTTTCATT.